A single sample gave rise to the 13 T cell receptor beta chains below, sequenced in a study of beta chain features in type 1 diabetes. The study reverse transcribed the entire isolated RNA, so it sequenced expressed TCRB transcripts. Sequencing was performed with immunoSEQ multiplex PCR; in TCRdb, only in-frame clones are kept and a portion is missing. The sample includes 130,000 to 150,000 clones, roughly 48% seen only once; the top ten take approximately 0.4%. Sequenced sample: Tregs from blood. The receptors come from a man aged 18 to 35 in good health.

V usage is TRBV6-5 and J usage is TRBJ2-7; perhaps TRBD1 as D (5 bases). Germline V gene lookup returns CDR1 MNHEY and CDR2 SVGAGI. The CDR3 is made up of 13 amino acids. The V gene lost 6 bases and the J gene lost 2 bases, with 11 bases spanning the gap. CDR3 nucleotide sequence: TGTGCCAGCAGCCCCAGACAGACCTACGAGCAGTACTTC. Translated, it gives CASSPRQTYEQYF.

This chain connects TRBV28 to TRBJ2-7; D may be TRBD1 (6 bases). CDR1 is MDHEN and CDR2 is SYDVKM in the germline V gene. V gave up 5 bases and J gave up 6 bases, with 17 bases separating them. The CDR3 is made up of 14 amino acids. The CDR3 is CASSIRTVGREQYF. The DNA of the CDR3 is TGTGCCAGCAGTATCCGGACAGTCGGGCGCGAGCAGTACTTC.

This clone was seen only a few times. V and J are TRBV28 and TRBJ2-1; D is possibly TRBD2 (5 bases). The CDR3 extends over 14 amino acids. Germline-derived CDR1 and CDR2 are MDHEN and SYDVKM. V gave up 7 bases and J gave up 4 bases, with 14 bases separating them. The CDR3 DNA reads TGTGCCAGCACCCGAGTGGGCGGGTACAATGAGCAGTTCTTC. Translation gives CASTRVGGYNEQFF.

This clone has a handful of counts. The chain employs TRBV5-1 and TRBJ2-7; D perhaps matches TRBD1 (5 bases). Trimming removed 5 bases from V and 3 bases from J, with 15 bases in between. The CDR3 runs to 14 residues. Germline CDR1 is SGHRS and CDR2 is YFSETQ. The CDR3 DNA reads as TGCGCCAGCAGAACGGGCAGCGACAGCTACGAGCAGTACTTC. Amino acid sequence: CASRTGSDSYEQYF.

V gene TRBV6-5 combines with J gene TRBJ1-1; D not certain. The V end lost 7 bases, the J end lost 1 base, and 7 bases lay between the germline ends. The CDR3 is made up of 12 amino acids. From germline, CDR1 is MNHEY and CDR2 SVGAGI. CDR3 loop: CASTGRNTEAFF. Written as DNA, the CDR3 is TGTGCCAGCACTGGGCGGAACACTGAAGCTTTCTTT.

This clone appeared a few times. The rearrangement uses TRBV30 and TRBJ2-2; no reliable D call. Trimming stripped 2 bases from V and 6 bases from J, with 7 bases between. The CDR3 has 12 amino acids. Germline V gene data show CDR1 as GTSNPN and CDR2 as SVGIG (reference sequence). In DNA, the CDR3 is TGTGCCTGGAGTTTTGGCCCCGGGGAGCTGTTTTTT. Translated, it gives CAWSFGPGELFF.

This clone was counted a few times. V and J are TRBV29-1 and TRBJ1-5; D may be TRBD1 (6 bases). Per the germline V gene, CDR1 is SQVTM and CDR2 is ANQGSEA. The CDR3 has 13 residues. V was shortened by 7 bases and J by 3 bases, with 13 bases between the two germline ends. CDR3 amino acids: CSAQGQVNQPQHF. For the CDR3, the DNA is TGCAGCGCCCAGGGGCAGGTCAATCAGCCCCAGCATTTT.

This clone was seen more than once but under ten times. This sequence joins TRBV5-4 and TRBJ2-1, with 9 bases identical to TRBD1. V was clipped by 2 bases and J by 12 bases; unmatched bases: 9. Germline V lookup: CDR1 SGHNT, CDR2 YYREEE (reference sequence). The CDR3 spans 14 residues. CDR3 DNA: TGTGCCAGCAGCTTTACAGGGGGCGCTTATGGGCAGTTCTTC. Encoded protein: CASSFTGGAYGQFF.

The sample holds a few counts of this clone. The rearrangement uses TRBV7-9 and TRBJ1-2; possibly TRBD1 for D (5 bases). This CDR3 has 13 amino acids. Germline V lookup: CDR1 SEHNR, CDR2 FQNEAQ (reference sequence). Trimming removed 5 bases from V and 5 bases from J, with 12 bases in between. The CDR3 loop is CASSPRGLYGYTF. As DNA, the CDR3 is TGTGCCAGCAGCCCCCGGGGGTTATATGGCTACACCTTC.

Details on this clone: A junction end diverges from the germline sequence, so it may reflect a read error. The chain joins TRBV7-7 to TRBJ2-5, with 11 nucleotides matching TRBD1. This CDR3 has 15 amino acids. Per germline, CDR1 SSHAT and CDR2 FNYEAQ (reference sequence). DNA for the CDR3: TGTGCTAGCAGACCAGGGACAGGGGGATTTGAGGCCCAGTACTTC. Protein product: CASRPGTGGFEAQYF.

This clone was counted a few times. The genes are TRBV28 and TRBJ1-5, with D possibly TRBD1 on 5 matching bases. The V gene's germline CDR1 is MDHEN and CDR2 SYDVKM. V was pared by 5 bases and J by 4 bases, with 12 bases between. The CDR3 runs to 14 residues. The CDR3 DNA reads TGTGCCAGCAGTGTGACAGTTCAAAATCAGCCCCAGCATTTT. Its translation is CASSVTVQNQPQHF.

The V gene is TRBV7-2, the J gene TRBJ1-6; D is undetermined. The germline CDR1 and CDR2 sequences are SGHTA and FQGNSA. Trimming took off 1 base at V and 7 bases at J, with 11 bases between the two ends. The CDR3 length is 15 residues. The CDR3 DNA reads as TGTGCCAGCAGCTTAGATGCAGGCCTAAATTCACCCCTCCACTTT. This translates into CASSLDAGLNSPLHF.

The J gene is TRBJ2-5, the V gene TRBV5-1; 15 nucleotides line up with TRBD2. The germline CDR1 and CDR2 sequences are SGHRS and YFSETQ. V lost 3 bases, J lost 0 bases, and 3 bases stayed unmatched. The CDR3 runs 17 residues. The CDR3 reads CASSSGLAGGYQETQYF. CDR3 in DNA: TGCGCCAGCAGCTCCGGACTAGCGGGAGGGTACCAAGAGACCCAGTACTTC. The whole variable domain, remainder taken from reference TRBV5-1 and TRBJ2-5, is KAGVTQTPRYLIKTRGQQVTLSCSPISGHRSVSWYQQTPGQGLQFLFEYFSETQRNKGNFPGRFSGRQFSNSRSEMNVSTLELGDSALYLCASSSGLAGGYQETQYFGPGTRLLVL.